The sequence of this TCR beta chain was determined in a study of beta chain features in type 1 diabetes. Study at large: All samples yielded 107,917,701 examined sorted cells. Study outcomes and limitations: Equally in patients and controls, shorter templates might have been favored by PCR. TCRB CDR3 length was moderately but significantly reduced in all four CD4+ subsets of Type 1 diabetes patients.

The CDR3 extends over 15 amino acids. Germline CDR1 and CDR2: MDHEN and SYDVKM. The V end was cut by 5 bases, the J end by 0 bases, with 8 bases between. Expressed TCRB transcripts were sequenced because the isolated RNA had all been reverse transcribed beforehand. The assay was immunoSEQ multiplex PCR, and TCRdb's table has in-frame clones only and misses some. The data contain under 200,000 clones, around 8.4% of them seen just once; the ten biggest clones take up under 0.65%. This clone was detected many times. No antigen is known for it. This sequence was found in a young woman with type 1 diabetes. Sequencing was performed on central memory CD4+ T cells from blood. The chain is built from TRBV28 and TRBJ1-6; D ambiguous. CDR3 bases: TGTGCCAGCAGTAACAGTCCCTCCTATAATTCACCCCTCCACTTT. It encodes CASSNSPSYNSPLHF.